One and the same sample provided the 7 T cell receptor beta chains below, sequenced in a study of blood T cells in healthy people across ages. Primers used in a second PCR of about 7 to 12 cycles were a sample-barcoded 5' primer and a J-beta primer mix. TCRdb reprocessed the 5' RACE reads with MiXCR, giving one entry per CDR3 protein. Of around 1,500,000 distinct CDR3 sequences listed, 40% to 50% were seen once; the top ten hold roughly 7.7%. Sequenced input: blood. Every receptor here comes from a woman between 18 and 29 years old in good health.

V usage is TRBV3-1 and J usage is TRBJ2-1; possibly TRBD1 for D (5 bases). Germline V gene lookup returns CDR1 LGHDT and CDR2 YNNKEL (reference sequence). V dropped 5 bases and J dropped 3 bases, with 14 bases sitting between them. The CDR3 runs to 15 residues. CDR3: CASSKKTDDYNEQFF. CDR3 coding DNA: TGTGCCAGCAGCAAAAAGACAGATGACTACAATGAGCAGTTCTTC.

This chain links TRBV27 with TRBJ1-5, with a possible D match to TRBD1 (6 bases). Germline CDR1 MNHEY, CDR2 SMNVEV (reference sequence). This CDR3 spans 15 amino acids. V was pared by 2 bases and J by 2 bases, with 10 bases between. The CDR3 is CASSLQQGGNQPQHF. In DNA form, the CDR3 reads TGTGCCAGCAGTTTACAACAGGGCGGCAATCAGCCCCAGCATTTT.

The chain employs TRBV6-1 and TRBJ2-1; D is tentatively TRBD1 or TRBD2 (6 bases each). Between the trimmed V and J ends, which lost 8 bases and 0 bases, there was a span of 26 bases. Per germline, CDR1 MNHNS and CDR2 SASEGT. This CDR3 is built from 19 residues. The CDR3 spells CASDRVGAGSRSSYNEQFF. As DNA, the CDR3 is TGTGCCAGCGACCGGGTGGGGGCGGGGAGCCGAAGCTCCTACAATGAGCAGTTCTTC.

This clonotype was observed a handful of times. Given a much more abundant clone one base away, this may be a read error. The chain links TRBV20-1 to TRBJ2-3; D possibly corresponds to TRBD2 (5 bases). The length of the CDR3 is 16 residues. V lost 0 bases and J 4 bases, leaving 17 bases between the germline ends. Germline CDR1 is DFQATT and CDR2 is SNEGSKA (reference sequence). The CDR3 nucleotides read TGCAGTGCTAGAGATCTAGCCGAAAAAAGAGCAGATACGCAGTATTTT. Translated, it gives CSARDLAEKRADTQYF.

The chain combines TRBV27 with TRBJ2-4; D is perhaps TRBD2 (6 bases). The J call may be in error: the DNA end matches TRBJ2-5 better. The CDR3 runs to 15 residues. From germline, CDR1 is MNHEY and CDR2 SMNVEV (reference sequence). As DNA, the CDR3 is TGTGCCAGCAGTCCCCTGGAGGGCCTAGGTGAGACCCAGTACTTC. It translates to CASSPLEGLGETQYF.

This clonotype showed up many times. The chain has TRBV29-1 and TRBJ2-7, with 8 positions matching TRBD1. The CDR3 sequence is 12 residues long. Germline CDR1 is SQVTM and CDR2 is ANQGSEA. After removal of 7 bases from V and 5 bases from J, the junction contained 7 bases not matched to a gene. For the CDR3, the DNA is TGCAGCGCTGACAGGGGTGGGGACGAGCAGTACTTC. Its protein is CSADRGGDEQYF.

The chain joins TRBV27 to TRBJ2-2, with 9 bases aligning to TRBD2. Trimming took 5 bases from V and 0 from J; bases not matched to a gene: 7. The germline V gene encodes CDR1 MNHEY and CDR2 SMNVEV (reference sequence). This CDR3 comprises 17 residues. The CDR3 reads CASSPKAGGANTGELFF. The CDR3 nucleotides read TGTGCCAGCAGTCCAAAGGCGGGGGGGGCGAACACCGGGGAGCTGTTTTTT.